This T cell receptor (beta chain) derives from a study of blood T cell repertoires in COVID-19. In the study overall: The United States, Italy and Spain were the sources of the acute and convalescent COVID-19 samples. T cells, B-cell-depleted T cells, or PBMCs provided the cDNA or gDNA that served as material.

Trimming cost V 6 bases and J 0 bases, with 9 bases left between them. The CDR3 length is 15 residues. Germline V gene data show CDR1 as LNHDA and CDR2 as SQIVND (reference sequence). In the original workflow: Reference gene primer amplification gave nucleated cell count estimates. Sequencing was performed with immunoSEQ multiplex PCR; in TCRdb, only in-frame clones are kept and a portion is missing. Clone size and V and J calls were adopted from that table, with D and trimming inferred from the DNA. The repertoire consists of approximately 190,000 clones, with 80% to 90% occurring once and the leading ten covering 2.1%.

The chain employs TRBV19 and TRBJ1-6, with unresolved D. This sequence was found in a man between 65 and 85 years old with active or convalescent COVID-19. Sequences were obtained from peripheral blood. CDR3 nucleotide sequence: TGTGCCAGTAGGGGCGAATCCTCCTATAATTCACCCCTCCACTTT. It yields the protein CASRGESSYNSPLHF.